This T cell receptor (beta chain) was recovered during a study of cytomegalovirus exposure and HLA in healthy donors. At the time of sampling, donors were nominally healthy, though unrecorded immune exposures were likely. Primers for the PCR totalled 60 Vbeta and 13 Jbeta. Only in-frame clones appear in the TCRdb table, and some are missing; sequencing was by immunoSEQ multiplex PCR. The sample comprises some 90,000 clones, approximately 81% of which are singletons, and under 4% rests with the top ten. This clone was picked up a small number of times. The antigen remains undetermined. This CDR3 has 16 residues. V dropped 4 bases and J dropped 5; count of bases not matched to a gene: 13. Germline V CDR1 and CDR2: SGHNT, YYREEE (reference sequence). Study findings and constraints: Reportedly, fewer N-insertions than the approximately 610-donor mean appeared in an Asian-associated ancestry cluster in a later analysis.

The chain joins TRBV5-4 to TRBJ2-7; TRBD1 matches 9 bases. Sequenced: PBMCs. This clonotype was sampled from a woman in her thirties or forties in good health and CMV-seronegative. This chain's CDR3 is CASSPEIHRGLNEQYF. The CDR3 DNA sequence: TGTGCCAGCAGCCCAGAGATTCACAGGGGGCTCAACGAGCAGTACTTC.